These 9 T cell receptor beta chains came from one sample sequenced in a study of blood T cell repertoires in COVID-19. Profiling relied on immunoSEQ multiplex PCR, and the TCRdb table lists in-frame clones only, not all of them. Here the sample spans around 200,000 clones, roughly 86% being singletons. Sequencing used peripheral blood. The source is a man aged 35 to 55 with active or convalescent COVID-19.

The rearrangement joins TRBV6-2 or TRBV6-3 to TRBJ2-1, with 11 nucleotides matching TRBD2. In germline, CDR1 is MNHEY, CDR2 SVGEGT. V trimming: 2 bases; J trimming: 9 bases; junction bases outside the gene matches: 9. The CDR3 runs to 16 residues. The CDR3 reads CASSYTPLAGGREQFF. In nucleotides, the CDR3 is TGTGCCAGCAGTTACACCCCCCTAGCGGGGGGTCGTGAGCAGTTCTTC.

This clone has only a few counts. The chain links TRBV7-2 to TRBJ1-1, with D possibly matching TRBD1 (5 bases). V was clipped by 3 bases and J by 5 bases, with 13 bases between them. The CDR3 has 14 amino acids. CDR1 SGHTA and CDR2 FQGNSA come from the germline V gene. The CDR3 loop reads CASSLETGRTEAFF. In nucleotides, the CDR3 is TGTGCCAGCAGCTTGGAAACAGGTCGGACTGAAGCTTTCTTT.

The chain recombines TRBV6-5 with TRBJ1-2; 9 positions agree with TRBD1. CDR1 MNHEY and CDR2 SVGAGI come from the germline V gene. The length of the CDR3 is 12 residues. V shed 6 bases and J 8 bases; nucleotides not matched to a gene: 4. This CDR3 reads CASSRDREGYTF. CDR3 nucleotides: TGTGCCAGCAGCCGGGACAGGGAGGGCTACACCTTC.

V usage is TRBV6-5 and J usage is TRBJ2-3; 9 bases fit TRBD1. The CDR3 consists of 15 residues. J gave up 0 bases and V 6 bases, and 4 bases lay outside the gene matches. Per the germline V gene, CDR1 is MNHEY and CDR2 is SVGAGI. CDR3 sequence: CASRAGTGSTDTQYF. In nucleotides, the CDR3 is TGTGCCAGCAGAGCCGGGACAGGGAGCACAGATACGCAGTATTTT.

This chain links TRBV7-8 with TRBJ2-7, with D possibly matching TRBD1 (8 bases). The V end lost 1 base, the J end lost 2 bases, and 18 bases lay between the germline ends. Germline V gene sequence: CDR1 SGHVS, CDR2 FQNEAQ. This CDR3 spans 17 amino acids. CDR3 DNA sequence: TGTGCCAGCAGCTTAGTGGGGCGGGGGACAGGAACCTACGAGCAGTACTTC. Protein: CASSLVGRGTGTYEQYF. Full variable domain (outside the CDR3, taken from reference TRBV7-8 and TRBJ2-7): GAGVSQSPRYKVAKRGQDVALRCDPISGHVSLFWYQQALGQGPEFLTYFQNEAQLDKSGLPSDRFFAERPEGSVSTLKIQRTQQEDSAVYLCASSLVGRGTGTYEQYFGPGTRLTVT.

Written as DNA, the CDR3 is TGTGCCAGCAGTTACCGACAGGGGGCGAGGGCACCCCTCCACTTT. Translating it yields CASSYRQGARAPLHF. The chain uses TRBV6-6 and TRBJ1-6; 10 bases align to TRBD1. The CDR3 totals 15 residues. Trimming at V came to 2 bases and at J to 11 bases, leaving 6 bases not matched to a gene. CDR1 is MNHNY, CDR2 SVGAGI, per germline (reference sequence).

This chain connects TRBV12-3 or TRBV12-4 to TRBJ1-5; D is perhaps TRBD1 (5 bases). Trimming removed 5 bases from V and 11 bases from J, with 16 bases in between. This CDR3 has 13 amino acids. The DNA for the CDR3 is TGTGCCAGCAGTAAGACAGACAACGTGGCCCAGCATTTT. It specifies CASSKTDNVAQHF.

This chain joins TRBV5-1 and TRBJ2-5; 10 nucleotides align to TRBD2. J was trimmed by 4 bases and V by 1 base; bases with no gene match: 1. This CDR3 contains 14 residues. The germline gives CDR1 SGHRS, CDR2 YFSETQ. The CDR3 spells CASSLSGGAETQYF. In DNA form, the CDR3 reads TGCGCCAGCAGCTTGAGCGGGGGGGCAGAGACCCAGTACTTC.

This chain uses TRBV11-2 with TRBJ2-1; 7 bases align to TRBD1. CDR1 is SGHAT and CDR2 is FQNNGV in the germline V gene. The CDR3 consists of 15 residues. V lost 1 base to trimming and J lost 3 bases; unmatched junction nucleotides: 3. The CDR3 region is CASSLVQGYYNEQFF. DNA of the CDR3: TGTGCCAGCAGCTTAGTACAGGGGTACTACAATGAGCAGTTCTTC.